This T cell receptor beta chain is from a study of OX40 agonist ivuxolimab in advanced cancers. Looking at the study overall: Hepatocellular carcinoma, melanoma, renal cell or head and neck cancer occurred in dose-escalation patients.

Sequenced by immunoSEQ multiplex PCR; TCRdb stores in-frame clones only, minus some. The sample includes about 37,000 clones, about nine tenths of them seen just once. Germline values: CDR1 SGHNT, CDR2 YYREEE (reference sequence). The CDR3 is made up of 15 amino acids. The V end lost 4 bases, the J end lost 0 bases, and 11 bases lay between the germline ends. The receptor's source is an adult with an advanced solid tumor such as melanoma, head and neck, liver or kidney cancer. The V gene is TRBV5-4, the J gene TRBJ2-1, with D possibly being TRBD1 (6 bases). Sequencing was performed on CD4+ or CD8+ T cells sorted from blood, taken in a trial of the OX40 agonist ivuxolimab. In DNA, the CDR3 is TGTGCCAGCAGCCCCGGACAGAGCTCCTACAATGAGCAGTTCTTC. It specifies CASSPGQSSYNEQFF.